The clone carrying this T cell receptor beta chain was seen a few times. Its antigen is still unknown. CDR3 size: 17 residues. Germline loops: CDR1 LGHDT, CDR2 YNNKEL (reference sequence). V lost 0 bases and J lost 4, with 17 bases in between. The entry originates in a study of T cell responses to AZD1222 COVID-19 vaccine. The table came from immunoSEQ multiplex PCR; TCRdb's copy has only in-frame clones and leaves some out. The table records roughly 120,000 clones, about 85% of them present only once. The study, taken as a whole, reports: In a largely white British group with more females than males, clonal diversity was possibly underestimated. With dominance at 160-218 and 743-854, vaccine-associated CD4 TCRs spanned spike. Close to half of all spike-specific TCRs reportedly target regions of the variants that are unmutated. Spike-specific TCRs gained breadth and depth after people received two AZD1222 doses.

The gene calls are TRBV3-1 (or the pseudogene TRBV3-2) and TRBJ2-3, with D possibly matching TRBD2 (5 bases). Material: peripheral blood, obtained on day 0 of AZD1222 vaccination. The sequence came from an adult in good health. The DNA for the CDR3 is TGTGCCAGCAGCCAAGACATTACGGATGCGGGCCCAGATACGCAGTATTTT. This sequence encodes CASSQDITDAGPDTQYF.